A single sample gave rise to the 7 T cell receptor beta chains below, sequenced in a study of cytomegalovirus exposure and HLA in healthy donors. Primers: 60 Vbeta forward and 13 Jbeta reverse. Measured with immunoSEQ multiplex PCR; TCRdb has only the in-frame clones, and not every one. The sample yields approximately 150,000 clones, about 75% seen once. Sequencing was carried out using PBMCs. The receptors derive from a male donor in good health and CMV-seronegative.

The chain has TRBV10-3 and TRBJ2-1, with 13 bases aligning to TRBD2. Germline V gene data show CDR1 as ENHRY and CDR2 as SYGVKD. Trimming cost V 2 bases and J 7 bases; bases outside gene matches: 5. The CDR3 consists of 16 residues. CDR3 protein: CAISETSGGAGNEQFF. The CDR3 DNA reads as TGTGCCATCAGTGAGACTAGCGGGGGGGCGGGGAATGAGCAGTTCTTC.

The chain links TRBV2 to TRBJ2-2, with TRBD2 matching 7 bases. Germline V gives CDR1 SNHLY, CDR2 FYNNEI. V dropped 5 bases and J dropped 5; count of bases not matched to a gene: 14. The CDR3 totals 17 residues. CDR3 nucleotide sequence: TGTGCCAGCAGTATCAGGGCCATGAGGGGAGGGACCGGGGAGCTGTTTTTT. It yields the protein CASSIRAMRGGTGELFF.

Written as DNA, the CDR3 is TGTGCCAGCAGCTTGGAACTTCGTAACTATGGCTACACCTTC. It encodes CASSLELRNYGYTF. The genes are TRBV5-6 and TRBJ1-2, with D unclear. The V and J ends lost 0 bases and 1 base respectively, with 7 bases between them. CDR1 is SGHDT, CDR2 YYEEEE, per germline. CDR3 length equals 14 residues.

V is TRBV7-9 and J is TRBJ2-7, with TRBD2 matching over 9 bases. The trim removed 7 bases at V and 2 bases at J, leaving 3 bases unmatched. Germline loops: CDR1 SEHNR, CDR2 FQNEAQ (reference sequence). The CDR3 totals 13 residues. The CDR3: CASILAGAYEQYF. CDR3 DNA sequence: TGTGCCAGCATACTAGCGGGTGCCTACGAGCAGTACTTC.

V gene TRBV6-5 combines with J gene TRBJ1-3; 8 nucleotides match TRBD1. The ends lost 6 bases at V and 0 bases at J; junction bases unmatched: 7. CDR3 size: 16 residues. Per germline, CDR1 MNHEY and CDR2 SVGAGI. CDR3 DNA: TGTGCCAGCAGCTACGGGACAGGCGCCTCTGGAAACACCATATATTTT. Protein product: CASSYGTGASGNTIYF.

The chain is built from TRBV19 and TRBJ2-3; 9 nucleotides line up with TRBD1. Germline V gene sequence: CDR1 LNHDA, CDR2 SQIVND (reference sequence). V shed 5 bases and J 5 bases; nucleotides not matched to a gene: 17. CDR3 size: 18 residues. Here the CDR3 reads CASSRVPGTGTGLDTQYF. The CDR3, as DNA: TGTGCCAGTAGTCGAGTTCCCGGGACCGGGACAGGGTTAGATACGCAGTATTTT.

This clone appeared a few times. In nucleotides, the CDR3 is TGTGCCAGCAGTTGGGGCAGGGGATCAGGGGCCAACGTCCTGACTTTC. This translates into CASSWGRGSGANVLTF. The chain recombines TRBV6-5 with TRBJ2-6; D may be TRBD1 (6 bases). V was clipped by 4 bases and J by 4 bases, with 14 bases between them. Germline V gene lookup returns CDR1 MNHEY and CDR2 SVGAGI. The CDR3 runs 16 residues.